This TCR beta chain was sequenced in a study of regulatory T cells in long-lasting Graves disease (dated by TCRdb to the early 2020s). General notes on the study: Antithyroid drugs had been taken for less than 3 months by newly diagnosed Graves' disease patients. Patients with persistent Graves' disease were compared with patients with newly diagnosed Graves' disease using TCR sequencing and RNA sequencing of peripheral blood. The study took place in China and was registered as a clinical trial. A total of roughly 35 samples underwent TCR sequencing: roughly 13 from persistent and approximately 20 from newly diagnosed Graves' disease patients. The research as a whole found: Because the primary lesion, thyroid tissue, could not be accessed, the study looked at peripheral blood alone. Compared with newly diagnosed patients, patients with persistent Graves' disease had lower TCR Shannon entropy and fewer highly expanded clones, which suggests clonal expansion. TRBV28, TRBJ1-2 and TRBJ2-5 were preferentially used in persistent disease, while TRBV20-1 and TRBJ2-1 were favored in newly diagnosed disease. A larger number of public clonotypes was shared among persistent patients (2,741) than among newly diagnosed patients (over 850). The small sample size was acknowledged by the authors as a limitation that may reduce accuracy. Only the TCR beta chain was sequenced and analyzed.

Receptor amplification or capture employed multiplex PCR. Reads for this sample came from an Illumina HiSeq 4000. iRepertoire HTBI primers and Arm-PCR amplification of CDR3 regions were used to construct TCR beta libraries. PCR products were gel purified before sequencing. Regarding the original processing steps: Across samples, 60 to 70 TRBV and over 11 TRBJ segments were identified and used for gene usage analysis of CDR3 amino acid clonotypes. COPE and FqMerger were used to merge filtered high-quality paired reads into contigs. Contigs were aligned with BLAST to IMGT TRBV, TRBD and TRBJ reference genes, and CDR3 was defined per IMGT. Highly expanded clones were defined as clonotypes with a frequency above 0.1%. Repertoire diversity was measured by Shannon entropy, and V-J evenness by the Gini coefficient. A clonotype was considered public if more than one individual shared it. The public reads were reprocessed in TCRdb via fastp at Q25 and MiXCR, keeping in-frame beta chains. Rows with one shared CDR3 protein collapse into an entry with the most common genes and DNA. Clone size and V and J calls follow TCRdb, not the original study. For this sample there are around 320,000 distinct CDR3 sequences; 16% appear just once. 25% to 30% of the sample belongs to the ten largest clones.

Interpreted using the paper, the time point label stands for: newly diagnosed GD, antithyroid drugs for less than 3 months. For both TCR sequencing and RNA sequencing, RNA was extracted from PBMCs using TRIzol. The diagnosis of Graves' disease was made according to American Thyroid Association guidelines. Patients for the study were recruited at an endocrinology department in Xi'an, China. Each patient gave approximately 10 milliliters of peripheral blood, collected in an EDTA anticoagulant tube. Ficoll Paque Plus density gradient separation was used to isolate PBMCs, and no further T cell sorting was performed. RNA quality was checked with an Agilent 2100 Bioanalyzer and agarose gel, and concentration with a NanoDrop 2000. V trim: 3 bases; J trim: 5 bases; unmatched bases: 5. CDR1 and CDR2 (ENHRY, SYGVKD) derive from the germline V gene. The CDR3 measures 16 amino acids from cysteine to phenylalanine. The kept DNA is CDR3 alone, 48 bases in frame from the first base.

This clonotype was seen a few times. Its antigen has not been determined. Base qualities are not recorded, but no much larger clone differs from it by a single base. These data were also filed under a second study, of T cells in Graves' hyperthyroidism and ophthalmopathy. As described in the second report: Graves' hyperthyroidism was defined as stable when no progression to ophthalmopathy occurred over 18 months of follow-up. Hyperthyroidism patients were aged 18 to 65 years and newly diagnosed, with disease duration of less than 2 months. The study excluded patients with uncontrolled infections, other autoimmune diseases, pregnancy or lactation. Diagnoses were established on the basis of clinical symptoms, serum thyroxine and TRAb, thyroid ultrasound, and orbital computed tomography. The first round of RT-PCR for the TCR CDR3 was performed with the HTBI primer set and the Qiagen OneStep RT-PCR kit. Most expanded thyroid clonotypes (frequency above 0.001) were also detected in blood, suggesting blood repertoires may reflect thyroid immune responses. In cross-validation, a model built on a 13 V-J signature told ophthalmopathy apart from stable hyperthyroidism with approximately 90% sensitivity and around 84% specificity, and in testing the same model reached 80%/75%. During validation, the model predicted progression to ophthalmopathy a median of approximately 7 months ahead of onset, with almost 71% sensitivity and more than 72% specificity. To identify TCR V-J signatures that set the groups apart, the researchers used a discovery cohort of roughly 100 patients, made up of approximately 43 with Graves' ophthalmopathy and some 58 with stable Graves' hyperthyroidism. An independent validation cohort of about 20 hyperthyroidism patients and about 16 patients who later progressed to ophthalmopathy tested prospective prediction of ophthalmopathy. The roughly 100 discovery patients were divided at random into training and test sets in a 7:3 ratio. Thyroid tissue and blood T-cell repertoires from six Graves' hyperthyroidism patients were also compared in the study. Following sampling, methimazole starting at 30 mg daily was given to hyperthyroidism patients, and high-dose intravenous methylprednisolone was given to ophthalmopathy patients. Libraries were constructed in a second round of multiplex PCR, after which size selection and purification were carried out. Libraries were sequenced paired-end with 100 bp reads on an Illumina HiSeq2000. SOAPnuke was used to process the raw data, removing reads that contained adapters or uncalled bases, had a mean Phred below 15, or lacked an exact match to the constant primer or identifier. COPE v1.2.5 was used to merge the high-quality paired reads, and each unique nucleotide sequence was defined as a clonotype. MiTCR v1.1 was used to align the clonotypes against IMGT TRBV, TRBD and TRBJ reference segments. The analysis included only V-J combinations with a frequency above 0.0001, which together covered roughly 99% of the repertoires. The TCS score was defined as F50 (clonal expansion) divided by E x V (chaos), with BLOSUM62-based TCRdist calculated between CDR3 peptides within each V-J. Welch's t-statistics and random forest reduced around 510 V-J features to roughly 13, which were used in a naive Bayes classifier (R e1071). Sample size was not statistically predetermined, and blinding of investigators to group allocation was not performed. The paper reports TCR Vbeta CDR3 sequencing of about 140 peripheral blood samples: around 41 ophthalmopathy, fewer than 85 hyperthyroidism and around 17 progressor patients.

The starting material was peripheral blood mononuclear cells (PBMCs), obtained at new diagnosis, from a patient treated with antithyroid drugs. The sequence links TRBV10-3 to TRBJ2-1, with 12 bases matching TRBD2. This receptor was identified in a man aged 35 to 55 with Graves disease. Donor details come from another sample of the same person, matched by shared clones. The CDR3 region: CAISDRLAGGNNEQFF. At the DNA level, the sequence is TGTGCCATCAGTGATCGTCTAGCGGGGGGGAACAATGAGCAGTTCTTC.